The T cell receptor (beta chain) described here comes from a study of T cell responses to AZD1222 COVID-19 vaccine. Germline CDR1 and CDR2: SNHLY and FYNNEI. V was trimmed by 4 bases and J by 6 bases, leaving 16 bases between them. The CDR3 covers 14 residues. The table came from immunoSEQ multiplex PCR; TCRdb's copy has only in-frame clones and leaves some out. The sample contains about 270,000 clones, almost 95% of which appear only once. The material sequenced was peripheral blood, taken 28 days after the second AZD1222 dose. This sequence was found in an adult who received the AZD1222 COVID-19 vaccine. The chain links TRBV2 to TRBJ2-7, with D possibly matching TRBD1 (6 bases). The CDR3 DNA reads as TGTGCCAGCAGTGGACAGGTTAAAGTTGGCGAGCAGTACTTC. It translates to CASSGQVKVGEQYF.